This is a list of T cell receptor beta chains from one sample in a study of somatic mutations in cytotoxic T cells in rheumatoid arthritis. The assay was immunoSEQ multiplex PCR, and TCRdb's table has in-frame clones only and misses some. The repertoire has 4,500 to 5,500 clones, 65% to 85% of them found once; the top ten carry roughly two fifths. The sequencing sample was made of CD8+ T cells sorted from blood. These receptors all stem from a man in his sixties or seventies with rheumatoid arthritis. CDR3s include the opening cysteine and the closing phenylalanine or tryptophan. D genes are given only for firm matches. Only part of the rows carry a size: once, few, many, or a class if the clone is expanded.

size	J	D	V	DNA	CDR3
NA	TRBJ2-2	NA	TRBV11-3	TGTGCCAGCAGCCCGCCAGGGGCCGGGGAGCTGTTTTTT	CASSPPGAGELFF
NA	TRBJ2-7	NA	TRBV19	TGTGCCAGTAGTATAGATCCCGGGGGCTACGAGCAGTACTTC	CASSIDPGGYEQYF
few	TRBJ2-3	TRBD2	TRBV16	TGTGCCAGCAGCCAATCCAGGTCGGGAGGGACAGATACGCAGTATTTT	CASSQSRSGGTDTQYF
NA	TRBJ2-1	TRBD1	TRBV28	TGTGCCAGCAGTTTAGGGGGACAGCGTAACCCCCTCCCGCCCAATGAGCAGTTCTTC	CASSLGGQRNPLPPNEQFF
NA	TRBJ2-5	TRBD2	TRBV29-1	TGCAGCGAGACTAGCGGGGGGCCGGGGGGGACCCAGTACTTC	CSETSGGPGGTQYF
once	TRBJ1-4	TRBD1	TRBV6-5	TGTGCCAGCAGTTACAGCCCCGGGACAGGGGGCGAAAAACTGTTTTTT	CASSYSPGTGGEKLFF
NA	TRBJ1-5	NA	TRBV27	TGTGCCAGCAGTGCCTCCAGGGGAAGCAATCAGCCCCAGCATTTT	CASSASRGSNQPQHF
NA	TRBJ2-1	TRBD2	TRBV7-6	TGTGCCAGCAGCAAAATCGGGGGGGCCGATGAGCAGTTCTTC	CASSKIGGADEQFF
NA	TRBJ2-1	NA	TRBV7-6	TGTGCCAGCAGCCCCGGAGGGCTAGCTTTCAATGAGCAGTTCTTC	CASSPGGLAFNEQFF
NA	TRBJ2-4	NA	TRBV27	TGTGCCAGCAGTTTTTCGTCTAACGGGGACATTCAGTACTTC	CASSFSSNGDIQYF
NA	TRBJ2-2	TRBD2	TRBV6-5	TGTGCCAGCAGTTACTCGAGCGGGAACCCCACCGGGGAGCTGTTTTTT	CASSYSSGNPTGELFF
once	TRBJ1-1	NA	TRBV6-6	TGTGCCAGCAGGACTAGACAGAACACTGAAGCTTTCTTT	CASRTRQNTEAFF
once	TRBJ2-3	TRBD1	TRBV7-9	TGTGCCAGCGGACCACCTACCGGGACAGGGGGGAGGAATACGCAGTATTTT	CASGPPTGTGGRNTQYF
few	TRBJ2-1	TRBD2	TRBV19	TGTGCCAGTAGTTCGACTAGCGGAGCCTACAGTGAGCAGTTCTTC	CASSSTSGAYSEQFF
NA	TRBJ1-2	NA	TRBV7-9	TGTGCCAGCAGCAGGGACTCCCAAGGAAATACCTATGGCTACACCTTC	CASSRDSQGNTYGYTF
few	TRBJ2-5	TRBD1	TRBV27	TGTGCCAGCAGACACCTACTGACAGGGGATGCGTGGACCCAGTACTTC	CASRHLLTGDAWTQYF
once	TRBJ2-7	NA	TRBV6-5	TGTGCCAGCAGACCGTCCGGGAGAGCCTACGAGCAGTACTTC	CASRPSGRAYEQYF
NA	TRBJ1-2	NA	TRBV5-5	TGTGCCAGCAGCCTGGACTTTAACTATGGCTACACCTTC	CASSLDFNYGYTF
NA	TRBJ1-2	TRBD1	TRBV5-6	TGTGCCAGCAGCCCGGGACAGCTCTATGGCTACACCTTC	CASSPGQLYGYTF
NA	TRBJ2-7	TRBD2	TRBV28	TGTGCCAGCAGTTTAGTGGGAGGGTACAGCTCCTACGAGCAGTACTTC	CASSLVGGYSSYEQYF
NA	TRBJ2-7	NA	TRBV5-6	TGTGCCAGCAGCGCTGGGAGCCCCTACGAGCAGTACTTC	CASSAGSPYEQYF
NA	TRBJ1-4	NA	TRBV7-9	TGTGCCAGCTCGCCCCGAGGGACTGACTATGAAAAACTGTTTTTT	CASSPRGTDYEKLFF
NA	TRBJ1-3	NA	TRBV9	TGTGCCAGCAGCGTAGGTATCTCTGGAAACACCATATATTTT	CASSVGISGNTIYF
NA	TRBJ2-1	NA	TRBV7-3	TGTGCCAGCAGCTTAGGAGCCCGGGAGCAGTTCTTC	CASSLGAREQFF
NA	TRBJ2-7	NA	TRBV29-1	TGCAGCGTTGGACAGAGCTCCTACGAGCAGTACTTC	CSVGQSSYEQYF
NA	TRBJ2-7	NA	TRBV10-3	TGTGCCATCAGTGAGGGGCCGTATCGGTTCTCCTACGAGCAGTACTTC	CAISEGPYRFSYEQYF
NA	TRBJ1-2	TRBD1	TRBV27	TGTGCCAGCAGGCCGGGACAGATATATGGCTACACCTTC	CASRPGQIYGYTF
NA	TRBJ2-7	TRBD2	TRBV5-6	TGTGCCAGCAGCTTGAAGGGCGGGGGGCCTACCCCCTACGAGCAGTACTTC	CASSLKGGGPTPYEQYF
NA	TRBJ2-3	TRBD2	TRBV9	TGTGCCAGCAGCGCCACGGGGGGGCCGGTCACAGATACGCAGTATTTT	CASSATGGPVTDTQYF
NA	TRBJ2-3	TRBD2	TRBV11-1	TGTGCCAGCAGCTTAGTCCTAGCGGGAGGGCCCGATACGCAGTATTTT	CASSLVLAGGPDTQYF
NA	TRBJ2-3	NA	TRBV2	TGTGCCAGCAGTGAAAGTCGAGCGGAGGGCGGCACAGATACGCAGTATTTT	CASSESRAEGGTDTQYF
NA	TRBJ2-1	TRBD2	TRBV27	TGTGCCAGCAGTTACAAGCCGGGACTAGCGGGGTACAATGAGCAGTTCTTC	CASSYKPGLAGYNEQFF
few	TRBJ2-7	TRBD1	TRBV2	TGTGCCAGCAGCCGATCTCAGACAGGGGGCTCTTTCGAGCAGTACTTC	CASSRSQTGGSFEQYF
NA	TRBJ2-7	NA	TRBV6-1	TGTGCCAGCAGTCGGATCTCGACCGGAGGCTACGAGCAGTACTTC	CASSRISTGGYEQYF
few	TRBJ2-7	NA	TRBV7-9	TGTGCCAGCAGCTTAGAAGGCAGGGCCGCCTCTTCCTACGAGCAGTACTTC	CASSLEGRAASSYEQYF
NA	TRBJ1-1	TRBD1	TRBV10-2	TGCGCCAGCAGGGACAGGCGGGGGAACACTGAAGCTTTCTTT	CASRDRRGNTEAFF
NA	TRBJ2-7	TRBD2	TRBV5-1	TGCGCCAGCAGCTTATCCGGGACTAGCCCATTAGGGCAGTACTTC	CASSLSGTSPLGQYF
NA	TRBJ1-1	NA	TRBV21-1	TGTGCCAGCAGCAAAGGCTTTTCGACAGGATACACTGAAGCTTTCTTT	CASSKGFSTGYTEAFF
NA	TRBJ2-7	TRBD2	TRBV27	TGTGCCAGCAGTTGGGGACTAGCGGGAAGCGAGCAGTACTTC	CASSWGLAGSEQYF
NA	TRBJ1-6	NA	TRBV27	TGTGCCAGCAGTTACTCCCCCAGCGAAGGTTCACCCCTCCACTTT	CASSYSPSEGSPLHF
NA	TRBJ2-5	NA	TRBV27	TGTGCCAGCAGAGCCCCGGGACTCCAAGAGACCCAGTACTTC	CASRAPGLQETQYF
once	TRBJ1-1	TRBD1	TRBV5-4	TGTGCCAGCAGCCCACCGACAGGGGGAGCTGAAGCTTTCTTT	CASSPPTGGAEAFF
once	TRBJ1-1	NA	TRBV29-1	TGCAGCGTCCGGGAGGACACTGAAGCTTTCTTT	CSVREDTEAFF
NA	TRBJ2-7	TRBD1	TRBV5-1	TGCGCCAGCAGCTGGACAGGGGGGTACGAGCAGTACTTC	CASSWTGGYEQYF
NA	TRBJ1-2	NA	TRBV2	TGTGCCAGCAGTAGATTTGGACGGGAGAACTATGGCTACACCTTC	CASSRFGRENYGYTF
NA	TRBJ1-5	NA	TRBV10-3	TGTGCCATCAGTCCCCAGAGCAATCAGCCCCAGCATTTT	CAISPQSNQPQHF
NA	TRBJ2-2	TRBD1	TRBV6-4	TGTGCCAGCAGTGACTCGGGACAGGGGGGAGAGGAGCTGTTTTTT	CASSDSGQGGEELFF
few	TRBJ2-2	TRBD1	TRBV19	TGTGCCAGTAGGGGTGTTTGGCAGAGAGGGGGCGGGAACACCGGGGAGCTGTTTTTT	CASRGVWQRGGGNTGELFF
NA	TRBJ2-2	NA	TRBV6-5	TGTGCCAGCAGTTCCCGGGTTGGGGGCCACACCGGGGAGCTGTTTTTT	CASSSRVGGHTGELFF
NA	TRBJ1-1	NA	TRBV6-1	TGTGCCAGCAGCAACTCCAAGAACACTGAAGCTTTCTTT	CASSNSKNTEAFF
few	TRBJ2-2	TRBD2	TRBV9	TGTGCCAGCAGCCGGAGCGGGAGCAACACCGGGGAGCTGTTTTTT	CASSRSGSNTGELFF
NA	TRBJ1-5	TRBD1	TRBV5-6	TGTGCCAGCAGCGAAGGAGCAGGGGGACAGCCCCAGCATTTT	CASSEGAGGQPQHF
NA	TRBJ2-7	TRBD1	TRBV9	TGTGCCAGCAGTTCAGAGGGACAGGGTCTTTCCGAGCAGTACTTC	CASSSEGQGLSEQYF
NA	TRBJ1-5	TRBD1	TRBV19	TGTGCCAGTAGGGGGGGACAGGGTGGCAATCAGCCCCAGCATTTT	CASRGGQGGNQPQHF
NA	TRBJ1-1	TRBD1	TRBV7-3	TGTGCCAGCAGCTTAAGCGCTCCAGGGGGCACTGAAGCTTTCTTT	CASSLSAPGGTEAFF
NA	TRBJ1-1	NA	TRBV11-2	TGTGCCAGCAGCTTAGATGTGGGGGGCACTGAAGCTTTCTTT	CASSLDVGGTEAFF
NA	TRBJ2-1	NA	TRBV27	TGTGCCAGCAGGGCCGGGGGTTTGCACTACAATGAGCAGTTCTTC	CASRAGGLHYNEQFF
NA	TRBJ1-4	NA	TRBV7-2	TGTGCCAGCAGCTTAGTGGCAGTGGATGAAAAACTGTTTTTT	CASSLVAVDEKLFF
medium-sized	TRBJ2-7	TRBD1	TRBV6-4	TGTGCCAGCAGCGAAAGCACCGGGACAGAACAACCCCCTTGGCAGTACTTC	CASSESTGTEQPPWQYF
NA	TRBJ2-5	TRBD2	TRBV6-1	TGTGCCAGCGGGACTCTAGCGGGAGGGCCGGAGACCCAGTACTTC	CASGTLAGGPETQYF